The 21 T cell receptor beta chains below come from one sample, sequenced in a study of cytomegalovirus exposure and HLA in healthy donors. Profiling relied on immunoSEQ multiplex PCR, and the TCRdb table lists in-frame clones only, not all of them. The table has 250,000 to 400,000 clones, 88% seen once; the top ten hold approximately 0.96%. Sequencing was performed on PBMCs. These receptors all come from a young man in good health and CMV-seronegative.

The chain joins TRBV7-2 to TRBJ2-7; 8 nucleotides agree with TRBD1. The V gene end was trimmed by 1 base and the J gene end by 3 bases; junction bases not matched to a gene: 5. This CDR3 is built from 15 residues. The germline CDR1 and CDR2 sequences are SGHTA and FQGNSA. CDR3 sequence: CASSLEETGGYEQYF. Here the CDR3 DNA reads TGTGCCAGCAGCTTAGAGGAAACAGGGGGCTACGAGCAGTACTTC. The variable domain in full, completed from reference TRBV7-2 and TRBJ2-7, reads GAGVSQSPSNKVTEKGKDVELRCDPISGHTALYWYRQSLGQGLEFLIYFQGNSAPDKSGLPSDRFSAERTGGSVSTLTIQRTQQEDSAVYLCASSLEETGGYEQYFGPGTRLTVT.

The chain uses TRBV14 and TRBJ1-3; D might be TRBD1 (6 bases). CDR1 and CDR2 (germline): SGHDN, FVKESK. The germline V and J ends were trimmed by 0 bases and 3 bases, with 18 bases remaining between them. The CDR3 has 18 amino acids. For the CDR3, the DNA is TGTGCCAGCAGCCAAGAAGGTTATCACGCAGGGGATGGAAACACCATATATTTT. Protein product: CASSQEGYHAGDGNTIYF.

V gene TRBV9 combines with J gene TRBJ1-1; a possible D gene is TRBD1 (5 bases). Germline CDR1 SGDLS, CDR2 YYNGEE. Trimming cost V 7 bases and J 5 bases, with 9 bases left between them. This CDR3 comprises 11 residues. In DNA, the CDR3 is TGTGCCAGCTCGACAGTAACTGAAGCTTTCTTT. It specifies CASSTVTEAFF.

The chain recombines TRBV27 with TRBJ2-7, with TRBD2 matching 8 bases. This CDR3 contains 15 residues. Germline CDR1 is MNHEY and CDR2 is SMNVEV (reference sequence). V was pared by 4 bases and J by 3 bases, with 8 bases of the junction left unmatched. CDR3 in DNA: TGTGCCAGCAGTTGGGACTCTAGCGGGTACTACGAGCAGTACTTC. Its translation: CASSWDSSGYYEQYF.

This chain uses TRBV29-1 with TRBJ1-1; 8 nucleotides agree with TRBD1. The CDR3 is made up of 11 amino acids. Germline trimming cut 4 bases from V and 7 bases from J; bases unmatched to any gene: 2. The germline gives CDR1 SQVTM, CDR2 ANQGSEA. CDR3 sequence: CSVAQGVEAFF. In DNA, the CDR3 is TGCAGCGTTGCACAGGGGGTTGAAGCTTTCTTT.

V gene TRBV14 combines with J gene TRBJ2-4; D is unclear. Trimming stripped 0 bases from V and 6 bases from J, with 9 bases between. CDR3 length: 14 amino acids. Germline lookup yields CDR1 SGHDN and CDR2 FVKESK. The chain's CDR3 is CASSQEMARNIQYF. The CDR3 DNA reads as TGTGCCAGCAGCCAAGAAATGGCTAGAAACATTCAGTACTTC.

The rearrangement uses TRBV7-2 and TRBJ1-4; TRBD1 aligns across 9 bases. Germline lookup yields CDR1 SGHTA and CDR2 FQGNSA. V dropped 2 bases and J dropped 0; count of bases not matched to a gene: 7. The CDR3 is 18 residues long. The CDR3 DNA reads as TGTGCCAGCAGCTTATTTGGGACAGGGTGGGCAACTAATGAAAAACTGTTTTTT. Protein sequence: CASSLFGTGWATNEKLFF.

The rearrangement uses TRBV29-1 and TRBJ1-2; D possibly corresponds to TRBD1 (5 bases). The V and J ends lost 0 bases and 4 bases respectively, with 12 bases between them. Germline V gives CDR1 SQVTM, CDR2 ANQGSEA. This CDR3 spans 14 amino acids. The CDR3 nucleotides read TGCAGCGTTGAAGATCCCCGGGACTTCTATGGCTACACCTTC. Its translation is CSVEDPRDFYGYTF.

The chain links TRBV19 to TRBJ1-1; D is undetermined. The V gene lost 6 bases and the J gene lost 4 bases, with 9 bases spanning the gap. The CDR3 loop spans 12 amino acids. The germline V gene has CDR1 LNHDA and CDR2 SQIVND (reference sequence). The CDR3 here is CASRVYGTEAFF. The CDR3 nucleotides are TGTGCCAGTAGGGTTTACGGCACTGAAGCTTTCTTT.

The chain is built from TRBV9 and TRBJ1-2; tentative D call: TRBD1 (6 bases). The CDR3 length is 12 residues. CDR1 and CDR2 (germline): SGDLS, YYNGEE. The V end was cut by 4 bases, the J end by 8 bases, with 12 bases between. This chain's CDR3 is CASSPNRVGYTF. Here the CDR3 DNA reads TGTGCCAGCAGCCCAAACAGGGTCGGCTACACCTTC.

The genes are TRBV6-5 and TRBJ1-4; D possibly corresponds to TRBD1 (5 bases). V lost 5 bases to trimming and J lost 2 bases, with 9 bases between them. Germline V gene data show CDR1 as MNHEY and CDR2 as SVGAGI. The CDR3 sequence is 14 residues long. The DNA for the CDR3 is TGTGCCAGCAGTCGGAGACAGACTAATGAAAAACTGTTTTTT. This codes for CASSRRQTNEKLFF.

V usage is TRBV21-1 and J usage is TRBJ1-5; no check of the table's D call, TRBD1, against the DNA was made. TRBV21-1 is classified as a pseudogene. The length of the CDR3 is 18 residues. CDR3 in amino acids: CATRNGQGARLHNQPQHF. The CDR3 DNA is TGTGCCACCCGAAACGGACAGGGGGCTAGACTGCACAATCAGCCCCAGCATTTT.

CDR3 loop: CASSQGRIDYGYTF. The CDR3 DNA is TGCGCCAGCAGCCAAGGGAGGATTGACTATGGCTACACCTTC. The chain uses TRBV4-1 and TRBJ1-2; no definite D call. Germline CDR1 is MGHRA and CDR2 is YSYEKL. Trimming pared 1 base from V and 3 bases from J, leaving 9 bases between. This CDR3 has 14 amino acids.

The V gene is TRBV4-1, the J gene TRBJ1-1; TRBD1 agrees at 9 bases. V was pared by 4 bases and J by 0 bases, with 9 bases of the junction left unmatched. CDR1 is MGHRA, CDR2 YSYEKL, per germline. The CDR3 is made up of 17 amino acids. The CDR3 nucleotides read TGCGCCAGCAGCCGCGGACAGGGGCGAGAAGTGAACACTGAAGCTTTCTTT. Translated, it gives CASSRGQGREVNTEAFF.

This chain connects TRBV7-9 to TRBJ1-1, with D maybe TRBD1 (6 bases). The ends were cut back, 4 bases at V and 6 bases at J, with 15 bases in the middle. The CDR3 covers 14 residues. Germline V gene lookup returns CDR1 SEHNR and CDR2 FQNEAQ (reference sequence). This CDR3 reads CASSSDRQVPEAFF. CDR3 in DNA: TGTGCCAGCAGCTCCGACAGGCAGGTACCTGAAGCTTTCTTT.

The chain recombines TRBV5-6 with TRBJ1-3; tentative D call: TRBD1 (5 bases). The CDR3 is 15 residues long. Germline values: CDR1 SGHDT, CDR2 YYEEEE. V lost 4 bases to trimming and J lost 3 bases, with 14 bases between them. The CDR3 loop reads CASSRLGARGNTIYF. CDR3 coding DNA: TGTGCCAGCAGCCGCCTAGGGGCCCGTGGAAACACCATATATTTT.

The gene calls are TRBV29-1 and TRBJ2-1, with no clear D. Germline V gene sequence: CDR1 SQVTM, CDR2 ANQGSEA. The CDR3 runs 16 residues. V was cut by 0 bases and J by 7 bases, with 19 bases left in between. The CDR3 sequence: CSVEDISIAVWNEQFF. CDR3 in DNA: TGCAGCGTTGAAGATATAAGTATAGCCGTATGGAATGAGCAGTTCTTC.

The rearrangement uses TRBV7-2 and TRBJ1-2; D may be TRBD1 (5 bases). Trimming shortened V by 5 bases and J by 2 bases, and 12 bases separated the two germline ends. Germline V gene sequence: CDR1 SGHTA, CDR2 FQGNSA. The CDR3 is made up of 14 amino acids. Written as DNA, the CDR3 is TGTGCCAGCAGCCCGCGACAGATAAACTATGGCTACACCTTC. Translation: CASSPRQINYGYTF.

This clone was seen a single time. The rearrangement joins TRBV5-6 to TRBJ1-2, with D possibly being TRBD1 (6 bases). Germline CDR1 reads SGHDT; CDR2 reads YYEEEE. Trimming shortened V by 4 bases and J by 6 bases, and 16 bases separated the two germline ends. This CDR3 contains 14 residues. The CDR3 protein is CASSPLGGADGYTF. CDR3 nucleotides: TGTGCCAGCAGCCCCCTAGGGGGGGCGGATGGCTACACCTTC.

CDR3 DNA sequence: TGTGCCAGCGGGGTAAAGGGGGGGCGAGCTAACTATGGCTACACCTTC. Protein sequence: CASGVKGGRANYGYTF. The gene calls are TRBV27 and TRBJ1-2; TRBD1 is a possible D gene (6 bases). The V end was cut by 8 bases, the J end by 0 bases, with 19 bases between. CDR3 length: 16 residues. The V gene's germline CDR1 is MNHEY and CDR2 SMNVEV (reference sequence).

V usage is TRBV19 and J usage is TRBJ2-1, with 12 nucleotides matching TRBD2. The J segment lost 0 bases and the V segment lost 2 bases, leaving 11 bases of the junction unmatched. Germline CDR1 reads LNHDA; CDR2 reads SQIVND (reference sequence). The CDR3 contains 20 residues. The CDR3 spells CASSIMGLAGASSSYNEQFF. The CDR3, as DNA: TGTGCCAGTAGTATAATGGGACTAGCGGGCGCTAGTAGCTCCTACAATGAGCAGTTCTTC.